The 29 T cell receptor beta chains below all came from one sample that was sequenced in a study of CD8+CD57+ T cells in acquired aplastic anemia. The template for TCR beta VDJ and CDR3 sequence profiling was genomic DNA. A single record per CDR3 protein comes from TCRdb applying MiXCR to the reads. Here the sample spans roughly 98,000 distinct CDR3 sequences, around two thirds being singletons. All sequencing subjects had displayed CD8+CD57+ cell expansion on flow cytometry. Sample: sorted CD4+, CD8+, or CD8+CD57+ T cells (not recorded which) from PBMCs. These receptors were taken from a human donor with aplastic anemia.

The CDR3, as DNA: TGTGCCACCAGTGATGAGGGTATGAGCACAGATACGCAGTATTTT. Translated, it gives CATSDEGMSTDTQYF. The J gene is TRBJ2-3, the V gene TRBV24-1, with D possibly TRBD2 on 5 matching bases. The germline V gene has CDR1 KGHDR and CDR2 SFDVKD. The V and J ends lost 3 bases and 0 bases respectively, with 9 bases between them. The CDR3 runs 15 residues.

This CDR3 reads CASSDSGWGQPQHF. The CDR3 coding sequence is TGTGCCAGCAGTGATTCAGGGTGGGGTCAGCCCCAGCATTTT. The chain has TRBV2 and TRBJ1-5; D might be TRBD1 (5 bases). Germline V gene data show CDR1 as SNHLY and CDR2 as FYNNEI. Between the trimmed V and J ends, which lost 3 bases and 6 bases, there was a span of 12 bases. The CDR3 extends over 14 amino acids.

Note on this clonotype: The final CDR3 position lacks the conserved phenylalanine or tryptophan, pointing to a likely read error. The chain combines TRBV20-1 with TRBJ2-3, with D possibly TRBD2 on 5 matching bases. CDR3 length: 12 residues. Germline V lookup: CDR1 DFQATT, CDR2 SNEGSKA (reference sequence). The V end was cut by 2 bases, the J end by 6 bases, with 9 bases between. CDR3 nucleotides: TGCAGTGCTAGAATGAGCGGTGATACGCAGTATCTT. Protein: CSARMSGDTQYL.

This clonotype was observed a single time. This rearrangement joins TRBV6-5 to TRBJ2-7; D uncertain. Germline V gene lookup returns CDR1 MNHEY and CDR2 SVGAGI. With 2 bases removed from V and 4 bases from J, the gap between germline ends came to 9 bases. This CDR3 comprises 13 residues. The CDR3 here is CASSYRSEYEQYF. CDR3 coding DNA: TGTGCCAGCAGTTACCGTAGTGAGTACGAGCAGTACTTC.

By sample fraction, this clonotype is medium-sized. The gene calls are TRBV5-1 and TRBJ2-7; the match to TRBD1 covers 10 bases. Germline trimming cut 7 bases from V and 0 bases from J; bases unmatched to any gene: 7. The length of the CDR3 is 15 residues. Germline CDR1 is SGHRS and CDR2 is YFSETQ. The CDR3 nucleotides are TGCGCCAGCCAACTGGGACAGGGGTTCTCCTACGAGCAGTACTTC. It encodes CASQLGQGFSYEQYF.

V usage is TRBV24-1 and J usage is TRBJ2-3; D possibly corresponds to TRBD1 (6 bases). There are 17 residues in the CDR3. The germline gives CDR1 KGHDR, CDR2 SFDVKD. Trimming cost V 2 bases and J 1 base, with 15 bases left between them. This chain's CDR3 is CATSDSAGVRGTDTQYF. For the CDR3, the DNA is TGTGCCACCAGTGATTCGGCAGGGGTCAGGGGCACAGATACGCAGTATTTT.

This clonotype has only one observation. The chain combines TRBV24-1 with TRBJ2-5; 7 nucleotides match TRBD1. CDR1 and CDR2 (germline): KGHDR, SFDVKD. The CDR3 covers 16 residues. V was pared by 0 bases and J by 6 bases, with 9 bases of the junction left unmatched. The CDR3, as DNA: TGTGCCACCAGTGATTTGAAGGGGGACAGTGCCAAGACCCAGTACTTC. It encodes CATSDLKGDSAKTQYF.

The rearrangement uses TRBV20-1 and TRBJ2-5; D is perhaps TRBD2 (5 bases). The CDR3 consists of 14 residues. V was clipped by 1 base and J by 5 bases, with 14 bases between them. Germline V gene lookup returns CDR1 DFQATT and CDR2 SNEGSKA (reference sequence). The CDR3: CSARAGSPRETQYF. CDR3 bases: TGCAGTGCTAGAGCGGGGAGCCCCCGGGAGACCCAGTACTTC.

This clonotype was recorded once. The junction does not match germline at one end; this may be a read error. The genes are TRBV7-2 and TRBJ1-1, with D tentatively TRBD1 (5 bases). CDR1 and CDR2 (germline): SGHTA, FQGNSA. The CDR3 has 12 amino acids. CDR3 loop: CASRDSSTEAFF. DNA of the CDR3: TGCGCCAGCAGGGATAGTAGCACTGAAGCTTTCTTT.

This clonotype showed up just once. The V call is TRBV19, the J call TRBJ1-4; D is possibly TRBD1 (6 bases). The V gene lost 3 bases and the J gene lost 8 bases, with 13 bases spanning the gap. From germline, CDR1 is LNHDA and CDR2 SQIVND (reference sequence). The CDR3 length is 14 residues. The CDR3 nucleotides are TGTGCCAGTAGTATGACAGGAGTTGACGAAAAACTGTTTTTT. Encoded protein: CASSMTGVDEKLFF. Based on the CDR3 plus reference TRBV19 and TRBJ1-4, the full variable domain is DGGITQSPKYLFRKEGQNVTLSCEQNLNHDAMYWYRQDPGQGLRLIYYSQIVNDFQKGDIAEGYSVSREKKESFPLTVTSAQKNPTAFYLCASSMTGVDEKLFFGSGTQLSVL.

This clonotype has just a few counts. J is TRBJ2-5 and V is TRBV15, with D possibly called TRBD1 or TRBD2 (5 bases each). Germline V gene data show CDR1 as LNHNV and CDR2 as YYDKDF (reference sequence). This CDR3 is built from 14 residues. Trimming took off 4 bases at V and 5 bases at J, with 14 bases between the two ends. Here the CDR3 reads CATSTGTRGETQYF. CDR3 bases: TGTGCCACCAGCACCGGGACGCGCGGGGAGACCCAGTACTTC.

Ten or more counts support this clonotype. V is TRBV10-3 and J is TRBJ1-2; 7 bases map to TRBD1. V lost 2 bases, J lost 4 bases, and 4 bases stayed unmatched. Germline lookup yields CDR1 ENHRY and CDR2 SYGVKD. The CDR3 contains 14 residues. The CDR3 DNA follows: TGTGCCATCAGTGAGGGGGACAGCTTCTATGGCTACACCTTC. It yields the protein CAISEGDSFYGYTF.

This chain links TRBV5-1 with TRBJ2-2; D call uncertain. Trimming pared 2 bases from V and 8 bases from J, leaving 13 bases between. Germline CDR1 reads SGHRS; CDR2 reads YFSETQ. The CDR3 totals 14 residues. CDR3 residues: CASSLVGESGELFF. The CDR3 DNA reads TGCGCCAGCAGCTTAGTAGGCGAGTCGGGGGAGCTGTTTTTT.

This clonotype was seen only once. The gene calls are TRBV20-1 and TRBJ2-4, with a weak D call TRBD2 (6 bases). Trimming removed 7 bases from V and 1 base from J, with 14 bases in between. Germline CDR1 is DFQATT and CDR2 is SNEGSKA (reference sequence). This CDR3 is built from 14 residues. The CDR3 loop is CSESGPNAKNIQYF. The CDR3, as DNA: TGCAGTGAGAGCGGGCCTAATGCCAAAAACATTCAGTACTTC.

This sequence joins TRBV20-1 and TRBJ2-1; unclear D gene. V shed 3 bases and J shed 6 bases, with 3 bases lying between them. CDR1 is DFQATT and CDR2 is SNEGSKA in the germline V gene (reference sequence). CDR3 length equals 10 residues. DNA of the CDR3: TGCAGTGCTAGTATCAATGAGCAGTTCTTC. It specifies CSASINEQFF.

Concerning this clonotype: A junction boundary mismatches the germline segment, possibly from a read error. The J gene is TRBJ1-1, the V gene TRBV5-5, with D hard to call. From germline, CDR1 is SGHKS and CDR2 YYEKEE (reference sequence). This CDR3 spans 15 amino acids. The CDR3 region is CASSYQITMNTGAFF. Here the CDR3 DNA reads TGTGCCAGCAGCTATCAGATCACCATGAACACTGGAGCTTTCTTT. Complete variable domain (other parts from reference TRBV5-5 and TRBJ1-1): DAGVTQSPTHLIKTRGQQVTLRCSPISGHKSVSWYQQVLGQGPQFIFQYYEKEERGRGNFPDRFSARQFPNYSSELNVNALLLGDSALYLCASSYQITMNTGAFFGQGTRLTVV.

This clonotype was detected once. This chain uses TRBV7-9 with TRBJ2-5; no clear D. Germline V gene sequence: CDR1 SEHNR, CDR2 FQNEAQ (reference sequence). The CDR3 length is 16 residues. Trimming stripped 7 bases from V and 5 bases from J, with 23 bases between. CDR3 in amino acids: CASIPFGRGVGETQYF. In nucleotides, the CDR3 is TGTGCCAGCATCCCTTTCGGGCGCGGAGTTGGGGAGACCCAGTACTTC.

This chain joins TRBV9 and TRBJ1-4; D is undetermined. Trimming removed 7 bases at V and 8 bases at J, with 15 bases between. Germline CDR1 reads SGDLS; CDR2 reads YYNGEE. This CDR3 region has 13 residues. The CDR3 nucleotides read TGTGCCAGCGCTGGGAGGAGTGGGGAAAAACTGTTTTTT. Encoded protein: CASAGRSGEKLFF. Supplemented by reference TRBV9 and TRBJ1-4, the full variable domain reads DSGVTQTPKHLITATGQRVTLRCSPRSGDLSVYWYQQSLDQGLQFLIQYYNGEERAKGNILERFSAQQFPDLHSELNLSSLELGDSALYFCASAGRSGEKLFFGSGTQLSVL.

The chain carries TRBV2 and TRBJ1-1; possible D gene TRBD1, 6 bases. Germline V gene lookup returns CDR1 SNHLY and CDR2 FYNNEI. V gave up 5 bases and J gave up 2 bases, with 15 bases separating them. The CDR3 has 15 residues. In DNA, the CDR3 is TGTGCCAGCAGTCTTTCCGGGACACCTAACACTGAAGCTTTCTTT. It is translated as CASSLSGTPNTEAFF.

The chain couples TRBV2 to TRBJ1-1; D is uncertain. The V and J ends lost 2 bases and 5 bases respectively, with 9 bases between them. This CDR3 has 13 amino acids. CDR1 is SNHLY and CDR2 is FYNNEI in the germline V gene. The CDR3 loop is CASSERVTTEAFF. CDR3 coding DNA: TGTGCCAGCAGTGAACGTGTTACTACTGAAGCTTTCTTT. Based on the CDR3 plus reference TRBV2 and TRBJ1-1, the full variable domain is EPEVTQTPSHQVTQMGQEVILRCVPISNHLYFYWYRQILGQKVEFLVSFYNNEISEKSEIFDDQFSVERPDGSNFTLKIRSTKLEDSAMYFCASSERVTTEAFFGQGTRLTVV.

V usage is TRBV19 and J usage is TRBJ2-7, with a weak D call TRBD1 (5 bases). The V end was cut by 6 bases, the J end by 0 bases, with 12 bases between. Germline CDR1 and CDR2: LNHDA and SQIVND (reference sequence). The CDR3 runs to 14 residues. CDR3 loop: CASSGPQGSYEQYF. The CDR3, as DNA: TGTGCCAGTAGCGGGCCCCAGGGCTCCTACGAGCAGTACTTC.

This clonotype was seen only a few times. The chain couples TRBV20-1 to TRBJ1-6; 9 positions agree with TRBD1. The V and J ends lost 3 bases and 9 bases, in that order; junction bases with no gene match: 9. Germline V gene sequence: CDR1 DFQATT, CDR2 SNEGSKA (reference sequence). This CDR3 is built from 15 residues. The CDR3 sequence: CSARGQGNEASPLHF. The CDR3 DNA is TGCAGTGCTAGGGGACAGGGCAATGAGGCTTCACCCCTCCACTTT.

Concerning this clonotype itself: At one end the junction does not follow the germline gene, possibly because of a read error. V gene TRBV7-7 combines with J gene TRBJ1-1; no firm D call. The CDR3 sequence is 13 residues long. CDR1 and CDR2 (germline): SSHAT, FNYEAQ (reference sequence). As DNA, the CDR3 is TGTGCTAGCAGCTTTAGCTTAGACACTGAAGCTTTCTTT. It yields the protein CASSFSLDTEAFF.

This clonotype was seen a handful of times. This chain joins TRBV19 and TRBJ1-6; D is unclear. The CDR3 has 15 residues. V was trimmed by 3 bases and J by 7 bases, leaving 13 bases between them. Germline V gene sequence: CDR1 LNHDA, CDR2 SQIVND (reference sequence). The CDR3 protein is CASSIFSGGNSPLHF. The CDR3 bases are TGTGCCAGTAGTATTTTTTCCGGTGGGAATTCACCCCTCCACTTT.

This clonotype was detected once. One end of the junction fails to match germline, which may point to a read error. J is TRBJ1-2 and V is TRBV2, with 7 nucleotides matching TRBD1. This CDR3 has 8 residues. Germline V CDR1 and CDR2: SNHLY, FYNNEI. Here the CDR3 DNA reads TGTGCCAGGGGGACAGCCTCCTTC. It encodes CARGTASF.

This clonotype was recorded a few times. The V and J genes are TRBV20-1 and TRBJ2-1; tentatively, D is TRBD1 (6 bases). Looked up from germline, CDR1 is DFQATT and CDR2 is SNEGSKA (reference sequence). Trimming pared 1 base from V and 9 bases from J, leaving 7 bases between. The CDR3 length is 11 residues. The CDR3 loop reads CSARVRGEQFF. CDR3 DNA: TGCAGTGCTAGAGTCAGGGGTGAGCAGTTCTTC.

V usage is TRBV2 and J usage is TRBJ2-7; a weak D match, TRBD1 (6 bases). There are 13 residues in the CDR3. The ends were cut back, 8 bases at V and 4 bases at J, with 15 bases in the middle. The germline CDR1 and CDR2 sequences are SNHLY and FYNNEI. CDR3 sequence reads: CASGQLGSYEQYF. In nucleotides, the CDR3 is TGTGCCAGCGGACAGCTTGGGAGTTACGAGCAGTACTTC.

V usage is TRBV24-1 and J usage is TRBJ2-3, with 8 positions matching TRBD1. In germline, CDR1 is KGHDR, CDR2 SFDVKD. V lost 0 bases to trimming and J lost 6 bases; unmatched junction nucleotides: 4. This CDR3 contains 15 residues. The CDR3 nucleotides read TGTGCCACCAGTGATTTGGGCAGGGGGCGGGATACGCAGTATTTT. This encodes CATSDLGRGRDTQYF.

This clonotype was seen a few times. This may arise from a read error, as a much more abundant clone is one base away. This rearrangement joins TRBV14 to TRBJ2-7; D is undetermined. There are 13 residues in the CDR3. Germline V gene lookup returns CDR1 SGHDN and CDR2 FVKESK. The CDR3 coding sequence is TGTGCCAGCAGCCAAGGATACCAATACGAGCGGTACTTC. This gives the protein CASSQGYQYERYF.